This TCR beta chain stems from a study of control samples from healthy donors and cancer patients. The data were produced by immunoSEQ multiplex PCR, yet TCRdb's version contains in-frame clones alone and is incomplete. The top ten hold 3.5% to 4% of the sample, which has 70,000 to 75,000 clones, 87% seen once. This TCR was sampled from a woman aged 45-65 years in good health. Sequenced sample: blood.

The CDR3 region has the DNA TGTGCCAGCAGCGCACGAGCCGTCCAAGAGACCCAGTACTTC. Encoded protein: CASSARAVQETQYF. V gene TRBV5-6 combines with J gene TRBJ2-5; no clear D gene. This CDR3 has 14 amino acids. V lost 4 bases to trimming and J lost 1 base, with 11 bases between them. Germline V CDR1 and CDR2: SGHDT, YYEEEE. Full variable domain (remainder filled in from reference TRBV5-6 and TRBJ2-5): DAGVTQSPTHLIKTRGQQVTLRCSPKSGHDTVSWYQQALGQGPQFIFQYYEEEERQRGNFPDRFSGHQFPNYSSELNVNALLLGDSALYLCASSARAVQETQYFGPGTRLLVL.